The clone carrying this T cell receptor beta chain came up many times. The TCR beta library used iRepertoire HTBI primers with Arm-PCR amplification of CDR3. TCRdb passed the multiplex PCR reads through MiXCR, listing each CDR3 protein once. Of about 220,000 distinct CDR3 sequences in the sample, roughly 18% were seen once. The CDR3 spans 15 residues. The V gene's germline CDR1 is MNHEY and CDR2 SVGEGT. V lost 5 bases and J lost 1, with 14 bases in between. Stated time point: newly diagnosed GD, antithyroid drugs for less than 3 months. After RNA was extracted from PBMCs, the TCR library was made from it. This record comes from a study of regulatory T cells in long-lasting Graves disease.

The receptor's source is a female donor with Graves disease. This material consisted of peripheral blood mononuclear cells (PBMCs), taken at new diagnosis, from a patient treated with antithyroid drugs. The V gene is TRBV6-2 or TRBV6-3, the J gene TRBJ1-1; D remains unclear. The chain's CDR3 is CASSERAEGNTEAFF. In DNA, the CDR3 is TGTGCCAGCAGTGAAAGGGCAGAGGGGAACACTGAAGCTTTCTTT.